This entry features one TCR beta chain sequence. Its matching antigen is unknown. Between the trimmed V and J ends, which lost 5 bases and 5 bases, there was a span of 16 bases. Germline V lookup: CDR1 SEHNR, CDR2 FQNEAQ (reference sequence). This CDR3 has 14 residues. This sample stems from a study of cytomegalovirus exposure and HLA in healthy donors. Regarding the study as a whole: Association with HLA alleles at 0.05 false discovery rate was found for 17,000 or so TCR beta sequences in a later analysis. A later analysis revealed that TCR association rates differed between HLA loci, peaking at DRB1 and bottoming out at HLA-C.

PCR primers comprised 60 Vbeta and 13 Jbeta primers. TCRdb's table, derived via immunoSEQ multiplex PCR, lists solely in-frame clones and lacks some. The sample consists of some 45,000 clones, 50% to 55% of them appearing once. The receptor was derived from a human donor in good health. The material sequenced was PBMCs. The chain combines TRBV7-9 with TRBJ2-7; perhaps TRBD1 as D (6 bases). CDR3: CASSPGQPGDEQYF. The CDR3 DNA reads as TGTGCCAGCAGCCCCGGACAGCCTGGTGACGAGCAGTACTTC.